This entry concerns a single T cell receptor (beta chain). The target antigen is unknown. These data come from a study of glioma-infiltrating T cells after dendritic cell vaccination. The wider study: Glioblastoma patients came from Phase I and II dendritic cell vaccination trials. Study-wide results and caveats: Complete blood and tumor specimen sets were limited to few patients.

The CDR3 is 16 residues long. Germline-derived CDR1 and CDR2 are SNHLY and FYNNEI. V lost 7 bases and J lost 0, with 17 bases in between. Indicated time point: after dendritic cell vaccination, including at tumor progression/relapse. Primers: 60 V beta forward and 13 J beta reverse. Some clones are missing from TCRdb's copy, which holds only in-frame ones; the method was immunoSEQ multiplex PCR. The data show tens of thousands of clones, about four fifths seen once. The clonotype comes from a human donor with glioblastoma. Sequences were derived from blood, sampled after dendritic cell vaccination. V usage is TRBV2 and J usage is TRBJ2-3, with D possibly TRBD2 on 6 matching bases. The CDR3 nucleotides are TGTGCCAGCACCCCCACTAGCATCCCTAGCACAGATACGCAGTATTTT. Encoded protein: CASTPTSIPSTDTQYF.